These 15 T cell receptor beta chains came from one sample sequenced in a study of T cells in Graves' hyperthyroidism and ophthalmopathy. The source material, RNA transcripts, was used to amplify TCR beta CDR3 regions. HTBI primers drove first-round RT-PCR of the TCR CDR3. TCRdb analysed the multiplex PCR reads with MiXCR anew, one entry per CDR3 protein. Among a few hundred thousand distinct CDR3 sequences listed, approximately 17% were seen once. Sequencing was carried out using blood. The origin of the receptors is a woman under 30 with Graves' ophthalmopathy.

The sample holds many counts of this clonotype. The rearrangement joins TRBV20-1 to TRBJ2-7, with 11 bases aligning to TRBD1. V was clipped by 1 base and J by 3 bases; unmatched bases: 5. This CDR3 contains 15 residues. Germline V gives CDR1 DFQATT, CDR2 SNEGSKA (reference sequence). CDR3 in DNA: TGCAGTGCTAGAGGGGAGGGACAGGGGGTCTACGAGCAGTACTTC. Translating gives CSARGEGQGVYEQYF.

Only a few counts were recorded for this clonotype. V usage is TRBV4-1 and J usage is TRBJ2-7, with unresolved D. The CDR3 is 15 residues long. Germline CDR1 reads MGHRA; CDR2 reads YSYEKL. Between the trimmed V and J ends, which lost 1 base and 3 bases, there was a span of 13 bases. The CDR3 sequence is CASSQGEYLGYEQYF. The CDR3 DNA follows: TGCGCCAGCAGCCAAGGAGAGTATTTGGGCTACGAGCAGTACTTC.

Only a few counts were recorded for this clonotype. The chain couples TRBV12-3 or TRBV12-4 to TRBJ2-3, with D possibly being TRBD2 (5 bases). The V end was cut by 2 bases, the J end by 2 bases, with 17 bases between. The CDR3 loop spans 17 amino acids. The chain's CDR3 is CASSLRGSLLSTDTQYF. The CDR3 nucleotides read TGTGCCAGCAGTTTACGCGGGTCACTTCTCTCCACAGATACGCAGTATTTT.

The V and J genes are TRBV2 and TRBJ2-1, with TRBD2 matching 8 bases. This CDR3 comprises 15 residues. Looked up from germline, CDR1 is SNHLY and CDR2 is FYNNEI. Trimming removed 6 bases from V and 10 bases from J; junction bases left unmatched: 14. The CDR3: CASSEWGTRAWEQFF. In DNA form, the CDR3 reads TGTGCCAGCAGCGAGTGGGGGACTAGGGCTTGGGAGCAGTTCTTC.

This chain joins TRBV19 and TRBJ1-2; no reliable D call. V gave up 9 bases and J gave up 0 bases, with 23 bases separating them. The CDR3 loop spans 17 amino acids. Germline CDR1 LNHDA, CDR2 SQIVND (reference sequence). The CDR3 spells CASRRREGSSANYGYTF. Written as DNA, the CDR3 is TGTGCCAGCCGCAGACGGGAAGGGTCTTCGGCTAACTATGGCTACACCTTC.

This clonotype appeared a few times. The gene calls are TRBV20-1 and TRBJ2-7, with 10 bases aligning to TRBD1. Germline lookup yields CDR1 DFQATT and CDR2 SNEGSKA (reference sequence). The CDR3 has 13 residues. The CDR3 protein is CSARTGGSYEQYF. Written as DNA, the CDR3 is TGCAGCGCACGGACAGGGGGGAGCTACGAGCAGTACTTC.

This clonotype occurred many times. Mismatch with germline at one junction end may stem from a read error. The chain has TRBV4-2 and TRBJ1-1; D is possibly TRBD1 (5 bases). Germline V gives CDR1 LGHNA, CDR2 YNFKEQ. The CDR3 has 15 amino acids. This CDR3 is CASSPRPGLSTQAFF. CDR3 bases: TGTGCCAGCAGCCCCAGACCGGGACTGAGCACTCAAGCTTTCTTT.

This clonotype was detected ten times or more. CDR3 sequence: CASSPGRDPPYNEQFF. In DNA, the CDR3 is TGTGCCAGCTCACCGGGGCGGGACCCCCCCTACAATGAGCAGTTCTTC. The V and J genes are TRBV18 and TRBJ2-1; the D gene is possibly TRBD2 (6 bases). The CDR3 covers 16 residues. V was pared by 3 bases and J by 2 bases, with 14 bases between. Germline-derived CDR1 and CDR2 are KGHSH and LQKENI.

The sample holds a few counts of this clonotype. This sequence joins TRBV30 and TRBJ2-2; 8 nucleotides line up with TRBD1. J gave up 1 base and V 4 bases, and 5 bases lay outside the gene matches. CDR1 is GTSNPN, CDR2 SVGIG, per germline (reference sequence). The CDR3 covers 15 residues. The CDR3 reads CAWNSGQENTGELFF. The CDR3 DNA follows: TGTGCCTGGAATTCGGGACAGGAGAACACCGGGGAGCTGTTTTTT.

The table lists this clonotype with many counts. The chain joins TRBV11-3 to TRBJ2-1; tentatively, D is TRBD1 (5 bases). The germline V and J ends were trimmed by 5 bases and 7 bases, with 12 bases remaining between them. The CDR3 runs to 13 residues. Per the germline V gene, CDR1 is SGHNT and CDR2 is YENEEA. CDR3 in DNA: TGTGCCAGCAGCCAGGGCGGTACTAATGAGCAGTTCTTC. Translated, it gives CASSQGGTNEQFF.

This clonotype was seen only a few times. This chain uses TRBV19 with TRBJ1-2; the D is unclear. The length of the CDR3 is 15 residues. The germline V gene has CDR1 LNHDA and CDR2 SQIVND (reference sequence). V lost 6 bases and J 8 bases, leaving 22 bases between the germline ends. The CDR3 coding sequence is TGTGCCAGTAGGGAGGATCGGGGTCCTCCCCTCGGCTACACCTTC. Its translation is CASREDRGPPLGYTF.

This chain joins TRBV5-6 and TRBJ2-3; D unclear. The CDR3 consists of 15 residues. V dropped 6 bases and J dropped 0 bases, with 14 bases sitting between them. From germline, CDR1 is SGHDT and CDR2 YYEEEE. The CDR3 DNA reads TGTGCCAGCACCCGTAGGGCCTTTAGCACAGATACGCAGTATTTT. It specifies CASTRRAFSTDTQYF. The entire variable domain, with the rest obtained from reference TRBV5-6 and TRBJ2-3, is as follows: DAGVTQSPTHLIKTRGQQVTLRCSPKSGHDTVSWYQQALGQGPQFIFQYYEEEERQRGNFPDRFSGHQFPNYSSELNVNALLLGDSALYLCASTRRAFSTDTQYFGPGTRLTVL.

The sample holds many counts of this clonotype. This sequence joins TRBV2 and TRBJ2-7, with 11 bases identical to TRBD1. The CDR3 has 14 residues. The germline V gene has CDR1 SNHLY and CDR2 FYNNEI. V trimming: 1 base; J trimming: 5 bases; junction bases outside the gene matches: 1. DNA of the CDR3: TGTGCCAGCAGTGAAGGGACAGGGGGCGACGAGCAGTACTTC. Translation gives CASSEGTGGDEQYF. Drawing the rest from reference TRBV2 and TRBJ2-7, the complete variable domain is EPEVTQTPSHQVTQMGQEVILRCVPISNHLYFYWYRQILGQKVEFLVSFYNNEISEKSEIFDDQFSVERPDGSNFTLKIRSTKLEDSAMYFCASSEGTGGDEQYFGPGTRLTVT.

The chain joins TRBV4-2 to TRBJ2-1; 7 positions match TRBD2. The CDR3 extends over 14 amino acids. Trimming took 0 bases from V and 7 from J; bases not matched to a gene: 3. Germline V gene sequence: CDR1 LGHNA, CDR2 YNFKEQ. CDR3 nucleotides: TGTGCCAGCAGCCAAGATCTCGGGGGGAATGAGCAGTTCTTC. Its protein product is CASSQDLGGNEQFF.

The genes are TRBV19 and TRBJ1-2; tentative D call: TRBD1 (5 bases). CDR1 and CDR2 (germline): LNHDA, SQIVND (reference sequence). This CDR3 contains 18 residues. V was trimmed by 2 bases and J by 3 bases, leaving 22 bases between them. The CDR3 is CASSIRWGRDPEDYGYTF. In DNA, the CDR3 is TGTGCCAGTAGTATACGGTGGGGGAGGGACCCGGAGGACTATGGCTACACCTTC.